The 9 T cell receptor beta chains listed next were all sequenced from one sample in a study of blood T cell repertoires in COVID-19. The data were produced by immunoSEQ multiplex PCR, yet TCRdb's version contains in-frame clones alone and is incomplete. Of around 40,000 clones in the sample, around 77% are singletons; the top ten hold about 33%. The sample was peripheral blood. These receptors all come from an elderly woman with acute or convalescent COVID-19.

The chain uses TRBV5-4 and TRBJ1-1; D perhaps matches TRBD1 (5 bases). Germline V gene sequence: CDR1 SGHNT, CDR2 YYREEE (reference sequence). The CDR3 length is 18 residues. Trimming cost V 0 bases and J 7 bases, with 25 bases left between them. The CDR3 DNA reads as TGTGCCAGCAGCTTGGAGGGGTCGGTAAGGCAGCGGGGGGGTGAAGCTTTCTTT. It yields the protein CASSLEGSVRQRGGEAFF.

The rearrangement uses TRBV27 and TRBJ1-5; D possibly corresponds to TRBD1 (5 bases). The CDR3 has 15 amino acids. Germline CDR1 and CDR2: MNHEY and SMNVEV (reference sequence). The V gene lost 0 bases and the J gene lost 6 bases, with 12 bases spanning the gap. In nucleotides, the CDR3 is TGTGCCAGCAGTTTATCGAGCGGGGCCCCTCAGCCCCAGCATTTT. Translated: CASSLSSGAPQPQHF.

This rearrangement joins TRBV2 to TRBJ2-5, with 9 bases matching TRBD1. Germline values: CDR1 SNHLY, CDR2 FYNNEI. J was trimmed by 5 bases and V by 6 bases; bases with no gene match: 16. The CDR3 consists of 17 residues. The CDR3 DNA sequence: TGTGCCAGCAGGGGCCGGGGACAGGGAGAGGGCAGGGAGACCCAGTACTTC. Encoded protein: CASRGRGQGEGRETQYF.

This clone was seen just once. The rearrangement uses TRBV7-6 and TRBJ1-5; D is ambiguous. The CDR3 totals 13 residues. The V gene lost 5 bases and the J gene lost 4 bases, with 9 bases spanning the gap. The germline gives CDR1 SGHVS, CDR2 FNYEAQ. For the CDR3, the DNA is TGTGCCAGCAGCAAAAGAGAAAATCAGCCCCAGCATTTT. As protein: CASSKRENQPQHF.

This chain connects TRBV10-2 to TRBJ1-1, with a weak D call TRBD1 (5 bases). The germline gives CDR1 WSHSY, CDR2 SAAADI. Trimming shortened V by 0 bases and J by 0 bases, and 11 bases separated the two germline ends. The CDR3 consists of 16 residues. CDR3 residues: CASSESISGLNTEAFF. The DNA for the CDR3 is TGCGCCAGCAGTGAGTCGATTTCAGGGTTGAACACTGAAGCTTTCTTT.

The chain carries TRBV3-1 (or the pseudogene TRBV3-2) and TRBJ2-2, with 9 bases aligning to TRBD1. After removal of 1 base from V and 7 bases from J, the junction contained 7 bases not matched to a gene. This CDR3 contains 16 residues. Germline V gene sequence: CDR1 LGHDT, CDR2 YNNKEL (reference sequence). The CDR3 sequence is CASSQVGTGMGGELFF. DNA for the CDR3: TGTGCCAGCAGCCAAGTCGGGACAGGGATGGGCGGGGAGCTGTTTTTT.

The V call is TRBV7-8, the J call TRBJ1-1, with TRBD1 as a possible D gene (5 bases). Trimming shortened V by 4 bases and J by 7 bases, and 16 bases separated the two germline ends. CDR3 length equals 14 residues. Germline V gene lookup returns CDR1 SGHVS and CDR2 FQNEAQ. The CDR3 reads CASSSIQAFREAFF. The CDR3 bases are TGTGCCAGCAGCTCCATACAGGCTTTCCGTGAAGCTTTCTTT.

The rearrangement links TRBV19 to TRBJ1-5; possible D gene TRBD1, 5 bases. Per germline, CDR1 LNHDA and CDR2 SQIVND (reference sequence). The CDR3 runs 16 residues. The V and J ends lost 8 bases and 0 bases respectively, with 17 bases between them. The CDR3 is CASGGGWSSSNQPQHF. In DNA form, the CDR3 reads TGTGCCAGTGGGGGAGGGTGGAGTTCTAGCAATCAGCCCCAGCATTTT.

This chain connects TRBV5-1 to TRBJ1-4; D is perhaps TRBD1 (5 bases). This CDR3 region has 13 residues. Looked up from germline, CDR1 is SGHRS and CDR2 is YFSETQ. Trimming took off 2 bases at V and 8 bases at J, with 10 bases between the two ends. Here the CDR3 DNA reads TGCGCCAGCAGCTTCCGGGACTCAGAAAAACTGTTTTTT. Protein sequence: CASSFRDSEKLFF.